This T cell receptor (beta chain) stems from a study of blood T cell repertoires in COVID-19. On the study more broadly: Acute and convalescent COVID-19 samples came from the United States, Italy and Spain.

All enrollees were about 18 to 89 years old and from 20 to 30 US areas. Participant reports of clinical history set cohort assignment. Authors' processing steps: The assay estimated nucleated cells by amplifying reference gene primers. TCRdb keeps only in-frame clones here, not all; method: immunoSEQ multiplex PCR. Clone size and the V and J calls come from that table; the DNA yielded D and trimming. The data show about 170,000 clones, around 83% seen once. Sequencing was done on a sample of PBMCs or T cells enriched from blood (not recorded which). This TCR came from a woman aged 50 to 60 in a cohort exposed to, infected with or recovered from COVID-19 (not recorded which).

CDR3 region: CASSFGGNEQYF. CDR3 sequence (DNA): TGTGCCAGCAGTTTCGGAGGAAACGAGCAGTACTTC. The chain recombines TRBV28 with TRBJ2-7; D is perhaps TRBD2 (5 bases). The CDR3 spans 12 residues. Per the germline V gene, CDR1 is MDHEN and CDR2 is SYDVKM. V was cut by 3 bases and J by 5 bases, with 8 bases left in between.